These T cell receptor beta chains were read from a single sample in a study of blood T cell repertoires in COVID-19. Only in-frame clones appear in the TCRdb table, and some are missing; sequencing was by immunoSEQ multiplex PCR. The sample contains fewer than 400,000 clones, about nine tenths of which appear only once. The material sequenced was PBMCs or T cells enriched from blood (not recorded which). Every receptor here comes from a man aged 25 to 40 who had recovered from COVID-19. CDR3s leave out the opening cysteine and the closing phenylalanine or tryptophan. A D gene is named only where the DNA matches it firmly. Clone sizes are given selectively: once, few, many, or a class where the clone is expanded.

V gene: TRBV28; J gene: TRBJ1-5; clone size: .; D gene: TRBD1; CDR3 protein: ASSLSPVGQGRLYNQPQH
V gene: TRBV6-5; J gene: TRBJ1-2; clone size: few; D gene: TRBD1; CDR3 protein: ASRPTGVYGYT
V gene: TRBV11-2; J gene: TRBJ2-7; clone size: once; D gene: .; CDR3 protein: ASSSRTAYEQY
V gene: TRBV28; J gene: TRBJ1-1; clone size: .; D gene: TRBD1; CDR3 protein: ASNGQVPIWAF
V gene: TRBV9; J gene: TRBJ1-3; clone size: .; D gene: .; CDR3 protein: ASSVSVSGNTIY
V gene: TRBV19; J gene: TRBJ2-6; clone size: .; D gene: .; CDR3 protein: ASMALDFSGANVLT
V gene: TRBV2; J gene: TRBJ1-2; clone size: .; D gene: TRBD1; CDR3 protein: ASRTTGGNHGYT
V gene: TRBV27; J gene: TRBJ2-7; clone size: .; D gene: TRBD2; CDR3 protein: ASSPGGGRAYEQY
V gene: TRBV27; J gene: TRBJ1-1; clone size: .; D gene: TRBD1; CDR3 protein: ASSTGQGNTEAF
V gene: TRBV10-3; J gene: TRBJ1-5; clone size: .; D gene: .; CDR3 protein: AISPKNQPQH
V gene: TRBV5-1; J gene: TRBJ2-1; clone size: .; D gene: TRBD2; CDR3 protein: ASSALAGGPRNEQF
V gene: TRBV5-1; J gene: TRBJ1-6; clone size: once; D gene: .; CDR3 protein: ASSLWSRGSSYNSPLH
V gene: TRBV5-1; J gene: TRBJ1-1; clone size: .; D gene: .; CDR3 protein: ASHDGDTEAF
V gene: TRBV3-1/TRBV3-2; J gene: TRBJ2-7; clone size: .; D gene: .; CDR3 protein: ASSPRGHEQY
V gene: TRBV2; J gene: TRBJ1-6; clone size: .; D gene: .; CDR3 protein: ASSEQGILMAANSPLH
V gene: TRBV5-1; J gene: TRBJ1-3; clone size: .; D gene: .; CDR3 protein: ASSQLGGDTGNTIY
V gene: TRBV19; J gene: TRBJ1-2; clone size: .; D gene: .; CDR3 protein: ASSIGVETNYGYT
V gene: TRBV15; J gene: TRBJ2-5; clone size: .; D gene: .; CDR3 protein: ATKRDSQETQY
V gene: TRBV7-2; J gene: TRBJ1-6; clone size: .; D gene: .; CDR3 protein: AGSGWASSYNSPLH
V gene: TRBV10-3; J gene: TRBJ1-1; clone size: .; D gene: .; CDR3 protein: APRSCEAF
V gene: TRBV12-3/TRBV12-4; J gene: TRBJ2-1; clone size: .; D gene: .; CDR3 protein: ASNSVAFEQF
V gene: TRBV5-1; J gene: TRBJ2-3; clone size: .; D gene: TRBD2; CDR3 protein: ASSLALAGGATQY
V gene: TRBV7-7; J gene: TRBJ2-3; clone size: .; D gene: TRBD2; CDR3 protein: ASSLGAAGLAGDTQY
V gene: TRBV19; J gene: TRBJ1-5; clone size: .; D gene: TRBD1; CDR3 protein: ATRTGNNQPQH
V gene: TRBV18; J gene: TRBJ2-3; clone size: .; D gene: .; CDR3 protein: ASSPPWGEGDTQY
V gene: TRBV11-2; J gene: TRBJ2-3; clone size: .; D gene: .; CDR3 protein: ASSDQGIQGDTQY
V gene: TRBV18; J gene: TRBJ2-5; clone size: .; D gene: .; CDR3 protein: ASSPDRQETQY
V gene: TRBV11-2; J gene: TRBJ1-3; clone size: .; D gene: .; CDR3 protein: ASRTPRGGNTIY
V gene: TRBV18; J gene: TRBJ1-5; clone size: .; D gene: .; CDR3 protein: ASSLTQTVSNQPQH
V gene: TRBV28; J gene: TRBJ1-3; clone size: .; D gene: TRBD1; CDR3 protein: ASIDRGPRSGNTIY
V gene: TRBV29-1; J gene: TRBJ1-4; clone size: .; D gene: .; CDR3 protein: SAQGGVNNEKLF
V gene: TRBV27; J gene: TRBJ2-7; clone size: .; D gene: .; CDR3 protein: ASSPVGGYEQY
V gene: TRBV6-5; J gene: TRBJ1-4; clone size: .; D gene: .; CDR3 protein: ASSYSPGGPNEKLF
V gene: TRBV6-2/TRBV6-3; J gene: TRBJ2-5; clone size: .; D gene: .; CDR3 protein: ASSPLDFDLETQY
V gene: TRBV25-1; J gene: TRBJ2-7; clone size: few; D gene: TRBD1; CDR3 protein: ASSPGTVGEQY
V gene: TRBV30; J gene: TRBJ1-4; clone size: .; D gene: .; CDR3 protein: AWSPGLEKLF
V gene: TRBV7-2; J gene: TRBJ2-5; clone size: .; D gene: TRBD2; CDR3 protein: ASSRETSGLRETQY
V gene: TRBV7-6; J gene: TRBJ1-6; clone size: .; D gene: .; CDR3 protein: ASSLAARGASSPLH
V gene: TRBV18; J gene: TRBJ1-5; clone size: .; D gene: .; CDR3 protein: ASSLGEGVVSH
V gene: TRBV7-9; J gene: TRBJ2-3; clone size: .; D gene: TRBD1; CDR3 protein: ASSLVRGRSTDTQY
V gene: TRBV7-6; J gene: TRBJ1-1; clone size: .; D gene: TRBD1; CDR3 protein: ASSLQGAPPSNTEAF
V gene: TRBV21-1; J gene: TRBJ2-5; clone size: .; D gene: .; CDR3 protein: ASSKRASGRASTQETQY
V gene: TRBV5-1; J gene: TRBJ1-6; clone size: .; D gene: .; CDR3 protein: ASSQVEIGNNSPLH
V gene: TRBV29-1; J gene: TRBJ2-1; clone size: medium-sized; D gene: TRBD2; CDR3 protein: SGSGGPNEQF
V gene: TRBV12-3/TRBV12-4; J gene: TRBJ1-5; clone size: .; D gene: TRBD1; CDR3 protein: ASGTGLNQPQH
V gene: TRBV30; J gene: TRBJ1-3; clone size: few; D gene: .; CDR3 protein: AWSDRSSGNTIY
V gene: TRBV4-1; J gene: TRBJ1-5; clone size: .; D gene: .; CDR3 protein: ASSQAGQGGQPQH
V gene: TRBV11-2; J gene: TRBJ1-1; clone size: .; D gene: .; CDR3 protein: ASSLGTVDTEAF
V gene: TRBV19; J gene: TRBJ2-3; clone size: .; D gene: .; CDR3 protein: ASSIKGIAADTQY
V gene: TRBV2; J gene: TRBJ2-7; clone size: .; D gene: .; CDR3 protein: ASSEWWAGEQY
V gene: TRBV2; J gene: TRBJ2-3; clone size: .; D gene: TRBD1; CDR3 protein: ASRGRQGNTDTQY
V gene: TRBV28; J gene: TRBJ2-7; clone size: .; D gene: .; CDR3 protein: ASSKSAGAGYEQY
V gene: TRBV19; J gene: TRBJ1-1; clone size: .; D gene: TRBD1; CDR3 protein: ASSIVQGADTEAF
V gene: TRBV4-1; J gene: TRBJ2-7; clone size: few; D gene: TRBD1; CDR3 protein: ASSPRDSQISYEQY
V gene: TRBV11-3; J gene: TRBJ2-4; clone size: .; D gene: .; CDR3 protein: ASSLGAASQNIQY